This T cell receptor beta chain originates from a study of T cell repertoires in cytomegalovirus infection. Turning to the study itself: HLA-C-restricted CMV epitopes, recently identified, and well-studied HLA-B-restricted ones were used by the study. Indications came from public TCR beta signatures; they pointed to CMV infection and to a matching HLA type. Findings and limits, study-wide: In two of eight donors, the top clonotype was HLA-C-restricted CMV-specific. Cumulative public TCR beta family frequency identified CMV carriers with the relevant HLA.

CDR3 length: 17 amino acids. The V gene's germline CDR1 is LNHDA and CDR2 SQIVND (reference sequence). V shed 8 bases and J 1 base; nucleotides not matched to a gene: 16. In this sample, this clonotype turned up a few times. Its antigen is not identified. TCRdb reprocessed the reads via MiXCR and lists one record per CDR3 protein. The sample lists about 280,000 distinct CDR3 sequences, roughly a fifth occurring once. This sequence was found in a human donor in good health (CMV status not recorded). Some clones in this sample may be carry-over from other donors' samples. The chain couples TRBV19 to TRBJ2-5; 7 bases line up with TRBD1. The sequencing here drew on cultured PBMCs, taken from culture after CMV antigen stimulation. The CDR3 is CASDQGFGTVTQETQYF. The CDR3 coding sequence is TGTGCCAGTGACCAAGGATTCGGGACAGTTACCCAAGAGACCCAGTACTTC.